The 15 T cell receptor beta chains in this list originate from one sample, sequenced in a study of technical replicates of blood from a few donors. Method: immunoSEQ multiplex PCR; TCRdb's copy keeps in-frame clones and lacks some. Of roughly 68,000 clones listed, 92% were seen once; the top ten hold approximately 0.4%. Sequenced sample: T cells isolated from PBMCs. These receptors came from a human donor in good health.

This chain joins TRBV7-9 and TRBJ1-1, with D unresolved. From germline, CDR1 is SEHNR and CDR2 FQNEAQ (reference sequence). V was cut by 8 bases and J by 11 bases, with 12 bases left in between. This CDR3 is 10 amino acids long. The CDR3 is CASSGVGAFF. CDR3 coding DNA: TGTGCCAGCTCTGGAGTTGGGGCTTTCTTT.

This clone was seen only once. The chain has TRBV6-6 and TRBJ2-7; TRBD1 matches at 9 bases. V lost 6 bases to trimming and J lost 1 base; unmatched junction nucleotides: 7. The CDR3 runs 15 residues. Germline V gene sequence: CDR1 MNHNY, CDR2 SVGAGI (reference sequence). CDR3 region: CASRHRGTGSYEQYF. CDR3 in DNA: TGTGCCAGCAGACACAGGGGGACAGGGTCCTACGAGCAGTACTTC.

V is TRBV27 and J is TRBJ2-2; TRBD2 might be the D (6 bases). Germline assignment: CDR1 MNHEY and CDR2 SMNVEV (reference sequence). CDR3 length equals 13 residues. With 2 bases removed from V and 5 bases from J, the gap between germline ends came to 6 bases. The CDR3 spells CASSLGGTGELFF. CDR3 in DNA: TGTGCCAGCAGTTTAGGAGGGACCGGGGAGCTGTTTTTT.

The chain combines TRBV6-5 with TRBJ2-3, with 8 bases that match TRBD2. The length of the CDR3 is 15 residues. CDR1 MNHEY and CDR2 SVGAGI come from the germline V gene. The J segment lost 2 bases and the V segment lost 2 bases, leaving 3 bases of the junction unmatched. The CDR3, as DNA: TGTGCCAGCAGTTACGCGGGAGGCCTCACAGATACGCAGTATTTT. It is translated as CASSYAGGLTDTQYF.

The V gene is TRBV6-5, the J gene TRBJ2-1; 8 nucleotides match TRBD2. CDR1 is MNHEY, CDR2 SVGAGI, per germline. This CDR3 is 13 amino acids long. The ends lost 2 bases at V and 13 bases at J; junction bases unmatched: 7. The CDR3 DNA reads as TGTGCCAGCAGTTACCCTGGACTAGCTCGACAGTTCTTC. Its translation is CASSYPGLARQFF.

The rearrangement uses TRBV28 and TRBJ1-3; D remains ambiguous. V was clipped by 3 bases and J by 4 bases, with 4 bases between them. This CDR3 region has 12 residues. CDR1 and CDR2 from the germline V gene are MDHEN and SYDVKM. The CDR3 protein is CASSFRGNTIYF. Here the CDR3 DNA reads TGTGCCAGCAGTTTTCGGGGAAACACCATATATTTT.

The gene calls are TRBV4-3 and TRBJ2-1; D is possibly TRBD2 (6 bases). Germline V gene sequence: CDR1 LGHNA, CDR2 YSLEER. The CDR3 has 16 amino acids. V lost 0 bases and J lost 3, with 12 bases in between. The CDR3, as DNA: TGCGCCAGCAGCCAAGATTGGGCTAGCGACTACAATGAGCAGTTCTTC. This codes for CASSQDWASDYNEQFF.

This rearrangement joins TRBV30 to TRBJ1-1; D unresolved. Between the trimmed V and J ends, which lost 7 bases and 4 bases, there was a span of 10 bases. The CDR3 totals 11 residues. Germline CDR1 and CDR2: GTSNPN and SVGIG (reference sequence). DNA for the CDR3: TGTGCCTTGACTAGGGCCACTGAAGCTTTCTTT. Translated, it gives CALTRATEAFF.

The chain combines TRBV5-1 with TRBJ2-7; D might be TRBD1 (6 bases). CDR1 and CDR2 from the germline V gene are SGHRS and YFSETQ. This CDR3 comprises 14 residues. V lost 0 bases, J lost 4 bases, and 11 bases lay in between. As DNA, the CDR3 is TGCGCCAGCAGCTTGGGGACAGTCCTGTACGAGCAGTACTTC. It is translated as CASSLGTVLYEQYF.

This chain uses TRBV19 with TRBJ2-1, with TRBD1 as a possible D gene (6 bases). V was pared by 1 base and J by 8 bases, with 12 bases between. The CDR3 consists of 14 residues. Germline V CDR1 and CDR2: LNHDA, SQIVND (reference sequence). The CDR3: CASSIVGGSDEQFF. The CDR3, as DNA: TGTGCCAGTAGTATAGTAGGGGGTAGCGATGAGCAGTTCTTC.

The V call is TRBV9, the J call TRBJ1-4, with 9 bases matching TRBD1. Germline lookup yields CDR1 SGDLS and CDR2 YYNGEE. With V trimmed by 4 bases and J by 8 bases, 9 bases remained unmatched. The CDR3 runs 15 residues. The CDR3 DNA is TGTGCCAGCAGCATAGGGGGACAGGGAATCGAAAAACTGTTTTTT. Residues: CASSIGGQGIEKLFF.

CDR3 loop: CATVTEMVLGEKLFF. CDR3 in DNA: TGTGCCACCGTGACTGAAATGGTTTTGGGTGAAAAACTGTTTTTT. The rearrangement links TRBV2 to TRBJ1-4; D not resolved. The CDR3 is 15 amino acids. V gave up 10 bases and J gave up 7 bases, with 22 bases separating them. Germline V gives CDR1 SNHLY, CDR2 FYNNEI.

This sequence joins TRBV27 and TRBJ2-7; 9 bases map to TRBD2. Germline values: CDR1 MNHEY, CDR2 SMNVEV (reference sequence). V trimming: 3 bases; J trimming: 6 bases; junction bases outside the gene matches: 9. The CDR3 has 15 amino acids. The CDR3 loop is CASSFKREVFSEQYF. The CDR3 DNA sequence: TGTGCCAGCAGTTTCAAGCGGGAGGTGTTTAGCGAGCAGTACTTC.

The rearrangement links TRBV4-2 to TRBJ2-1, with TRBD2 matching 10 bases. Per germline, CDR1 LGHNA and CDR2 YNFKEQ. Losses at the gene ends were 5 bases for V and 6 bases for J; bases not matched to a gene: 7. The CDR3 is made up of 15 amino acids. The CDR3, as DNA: TGTGCCAGCAGCTCCCGGACTAGCGGTGTCAATGAGCAGTTCTTC. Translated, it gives CASSSRTSGVNEQFF.

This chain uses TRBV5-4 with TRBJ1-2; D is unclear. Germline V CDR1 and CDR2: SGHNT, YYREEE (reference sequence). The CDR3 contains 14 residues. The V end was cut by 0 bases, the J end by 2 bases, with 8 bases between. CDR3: CASSLEAVNYGYTF. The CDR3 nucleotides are TGTGCCAGCAGCTTGGAGGCGGTGAACTATGGCTACACCTTC.